The 16 T cell receptor beta chains below come from one sample, sequenced in a study of early T cells in non-severe SARS-CoV-2 infection. TCRdb reprocessed the 5' RACE reads via MiXCR and lists one record per CDR3 protein. Here the sample spans 35,000 to 40,000 distinct CDR3 sequences, 3% to 4.5% being singletons. Sequences were obtained from whole blood. Receptors originate from an adult who was a healthcare worker with PCR-confirmed SARS-CoV-2 infection or an uninfected control (not recorded which).

This clonotype was seen a few times. This chain joins TRBV7-2 and TRBJ2-1; 8 nucleotides match TRBD1. With V trimmed by 4 bases and J by 9 bases, 11 bases remained unmatched. There are 15 residues in the CDR3. Germline CDR1 SGHTA, CDR2 FQGNSA. CDR3 bases: TGTGCCAGCAGCTCCGGACAGGGAGCCCCCAGTGAGCAGTTCTTC. Its protein product is CASSSGQGAPSEQFF.

This clonotype has only a few counts. The V and J genes are TRBV7-6 and TRBJ2-7; D not certain. The germline V gene encodes CDR1 SGHVS and CDR2 FNYEAQ. The CDR3 runs to 13 residues. The V and J ends lost 1 base and 3 bases respectively, with 7 bases between them. The chain's CDR3 is CASSLEIGYEQYF. CDR3 DNA sequence: TGTGCCAGCAGCTTAGAAATTGGCTACGAGCAGTACTTC.

This clonotype showed up just a few times. The chain uses TRBV7-9 and TRBJ1-2; D is uncertain. The V gene's germline CDR1 is SEHNR and CDR2 FQNEAQ (reference sequence). Trimming removed 5 bases from V and 8 bases from J, with 18 bases in between. The CDR3 sequence is 14 residues long. The CDR3 DNA reads TGTGCCAGCAGCCCGGGCATGGGAGGGAACGGCTACACCTTC. Amino acids: CASSPGMGGNGYTF. Looking up the rest from reference TRBV7-9 and TRBJ1-2 gives the full variable domain: DTGVSQNPRHKITKRGQNVTFRCDPISEHNRLYWYRQTLGQGPEFLTYFQNEAQLEKSRLLSDRFSAERPKGSFSTLEIQRTEQGDSAMYLCASSPGMGGNGYTFGSGTRLTVV.

This clonotype was counted at least ten times. CDR3 in amino acids: CASSWAGSQETQYF. DNA of the CDR3: TGTGCCAGCAGTTGGGCGGGAAGCCAAGAGACCCAGTACTTC. The gene calls are TRBV12-3 or TRBV12-4 and TRBJ2-5, with D maybe TRBD2 (6 bases). The length of the CDR3 is 14 residues. V was cut by 4 bases and J by 1 base, with 10 bases left in between.

There are many counts of this clonotype. The chain has TRBV7-6 and TRBJ2-3; 7 bases line up with TRBD2. The CDR3 is made up of 18 amino acids. V shed 1 base, J shed 5 bases, and the junction held 15 bases outside the gene matches. CDR1 and CDR2 (germline): SGHVS, FNYEAQ. This CDR3 reads CASSLERSGVASLDTQYF. The CDR3 nucleotides read TGTGCCAGCAGCTTAGAAAGGAGCGGGGTCGCCTCCCTAGATACGCAGTATTTT.

This clonotype was observed many times. The CDR3 DNA reads as TGTGCCAGCAGTACCGCCGGGACCTATCAGCCCCAGCATTTT. It specifies CASSTAGTYQPQHF. The J gene is TRBJ1-5, the V gene TRBV28, with a tentative D call TRBD1 (5 bases). Trimming took off 5 bases at V and 5 bases at J, with 13 bases between the two ends. This CDR3 comprises 14 residues. Germline-derived CDR1 and CDR2 are MDHEN and SYDVKM.

This clonotype showed up many times. V gene TRBV4-3 combines with J gene TRBJ2-1; D remains ambiguous. V lost 4 bases and J lost 7, with 11 bases in between. Germline CDR1 is LGHNA and CDR2 is YSLEER. The CDR3 runs to 13 residues. The chain's CDR3 is CASSPSILNEQFF. CDR3 bases: TGCGCCAGCAGCCCATCCATCCTGAATGAGCAGTTCTTC.

This clonotype was recorded at least ten times. The chain combines TRBV10-3 with TRBJ2-7; a weak D match, TRBD1 (5 bases). There are 12 residues in the CDR3. Trimming pared 3 bases from V and 4 bases from J, leaving 7 bases between. The germline V gene encodes CDR1 ENHRY and CDR2 SYGVKD. The CDR3 DNA reads TGTGCCATCAGTGATACAGGTTACGAGCAGTACTTC. The encoded protein is CAISDTGYEQYF.

This clonotype was counted ten times or more. The CDR3 is CSARDQLGPATQYF. CDR3 nucleotides: TGCAGTGCTAGAGATCAACTAGGGCCTGCAACCCAGTACTTC. The J gene is TRBJ2-5, the V gene TRBV20-1; possibly TRBD2 for D (5 bases). Germline V gene lookup returns CDR1 DFQATT and CDR2 SNEGSKA (reference sequence). The CDR3 is 14 amino acids. V gave up 0 bases and J gave up 8 bases, with 16 bases separating them.

The genes are TRBV7-2 and TRBJ2-3; 8 bases line up with TRBD1. Germline CDR1 and CDR2: SGHTA and FQGNSA. The CDR3 totals 14 residues. Trimming cost V 5 bases and J 2 bases; bases outside gene matches: 3. CDR3 residues: CASSPDRVTDTQYF. The CDR3, as DNA: TGTGCCAGCAGCCCGGACAGGGTCACAGATACGCAGTATTTT.

V is TRBV28 and J is TRBJ2-1; 8 bases agree with TRBD1. V shed 5 bases, J shed 6 bases, and the junction held 6 bases outside the gene matches. The germline V gene encodes CDR1 MDHEN and CDR2 SYDVKM. The CDR3 has 14 residues. The CDR3 sequence is CASSTGQVVNEQFF. In nucleotides, the CDR3 is TGTGCCAGCAGTACGGGACAGGTGGTCAATGAGCAGTTCTTC.

J is TRBJ2-2 and V is TRBV14; 7 bases are a match to TRBD1. CDR3 length equals 15 residues. Germline assignment: CDR1 SGHDN and CDR2 FVKESK. The V and J ends lost 2 bases and 7 bases, in that order; junction bases with no gene match: 7. CDR3 in DNA: TGTGCCAGCAGCCAACTACAGGGGTTAGGCGGGGAGCTGTTTTTT. Protein: CASSQLQGLGGELFF.

There are many counts of this clonotype. V and J are TRBV7-2 and TRBJ2-1; 7 bases are a match to TRBD1. Unmatched junction bases numbered 10, after V lost 7 bases and J lost 7 bases. CDR1 and CDR2 from the germline V gene are SGHTA and FQGNSA. CDR3 length: 14 amino acids. DNA of the CDR3: TGTGCCAGCAACGAAGACAGGGTTGTGAATGAGCAGTTCTTC. Translation: CASNEDRVVNEQFF.

This clonotype has a count of ten or more. The rearrangement joins TRBV10-3 to TRBJ2-3, with D perhaps TRBD2 (5 bases). The V and J ends lost 0 bases and 4 bases respectively, with 8 bases between them. Germline lookup yields CDR1 ENHRY and CDR2 SYGVKD. This CDR3 is 14 amino acids long. CDR3 loop: CAISESTRADTQYF. For the CDR3, the DNA is TGTGCCATCAGTGAGTCGACGAGGGCAGATACGCAGTATTTT.

This clonotype was seen repeatedly, ten times or more. The rearrangement joins TRBV7-6 to TRBJ2-2; 7 nucleotides agree with TRBD2. J gave up 2 bases and V 5 bases, and 5 bases lay outside the gene matches. The germline V gene encodes CDR1 SGHVS and CDR2 FNYEAQ. The CDR3 spans 15 residues. The CDR3 sequence: CASSPSGTNTGELFF. Here the CDR3 DNA reads TGTGCCAGCAGCCCCAGCGGGACCAACACCGGGGAGCTGTTTTTT.

This clonotype was observed many times. The chain couples TRBV5-1 to TRBJ2-3, with 8 positions matching TRBD2. The CDR3 covers 16 residues. Losses at the gene ends were 4 bases for V and 4 bases for J; bases not matched to a gene: 11. Germline lookup yields CDR1 SGHRS and CDR2 YFSETQ. The chain's CDR3 is CASSLPRAGVADTQYF. For the CDR3, the DNA is TGCGCCAGCAGCCTCCCGAGAGCGGGAGTGGCAGATACGCAGTATTTT.